A single sample is the source of the 32 T cell receptor beta chains below, sequenced in a study of blood T cell repertoires in COVID-19. Assay: immunoSEQ multiplex PCR; the TCRdb copy retains only in-frame clones and omits some. Here the sample spans about 280,000 clones, roughly four fifths being singletons. Sequenced sample: PBMCs or T cells enriched from blood (not recorded which). The origin of the receptors is a man between 35 and 55 years old who had been exposed to COVID-19.

The chain joins TRBV19 to TRBJ2-7, with D maybe TRBD1 (6 bases). The CDR3 sequence is 15 residues long. Germline V gene sequence: CDR1 LNHDA, CDR2 SQIVND (reference sequence). Trimming took 6 bases from V and 0 from J, leaving 15 bases between them. CDR3 region: CASSARTDFSYEQYF. For the CDR3, the DNA is TGTGCCAGTAGCGCAAGGACAGACTTCTCCTACGAGCAGTACTTC.

This chain connects TRBV29-1 to TRBJ1-1, with D hard to call. This CDR3 region has 14 residues. The V and J ends lost 1 base and 1 base respectively, with 10 bases between them. The germline V gene encodes CDR1 SQVTM and CDR2 ANQGSEA. CDR3 region: CSVEVYHSNTEAFF. DNA for the CDR3: TGCAGCGTTGAAGTCTATCATTCGAACACTGAAGCTTTCTTT. The entire variable domain, with the rest obtained from reference TRBV29-1 and TRBJ1-1, is as follows: SAVISQKPSRDICQRGTSLTIQCQVDSQVTMMFWYRQQPGQSLTLIATANQGSEATYESGFVIDKFPISRPNLTFSTLTVSNMSPEDSSIYLCSVEVYHSNTEAFFGQGTRLTVV.

The chain is built from TRBV10-2 and TRBJ1-1; TRBD1 aligns across 8 bases. CDR3 length equals 14 residues. V lost 8 bases, J lost 0 bases, and 5 bases stayed unmatched. The V gene's germline CDR1 is WSHSY and CDR2 SAAADI. The CDR3 DNA is TGCGCCAGCGCAGCAGGGGGCTTGAACACTGAAGCTTTCTTT. Protein sequence: CASAAGGLNTEAFF.

The chain employs TRBV19 and TRBJ2-5; TRBD1 matches at 9 bases. The germline CDR1 and CDR2 sequences are LNHDA and SQIVND (reference sequence). The CDR3 extends over 11 amino acids. Trimming took 8 bases from V and 5 from J; bases not matched to a gene: 0. In nucleotides, the CDR3 is TGTGCCAGTGGACAGGGGGAGACCCAGTACTTC. Amino acid sequence: CASGQGETQYF.

This clone was detected ten times or more. V is TRBV7-6 and J is TRBJ2-1, with 7 bases fitting TRBD1. CDR3 length: 15 residues. Germline V lookup: CDR1 SGHVS, CDR2 FNYEAQ. After removal of 5 bases from V and 4 bases from J, the junction contained 8 bases not matched to a gene. CDR3 nucleotides: TGTGCCAGCAGCGTGGGACAGCAACTGTACAATGAGCAGTTCTTC. Its protein product is CASSVGQQLYNEQFF.

This rearrangement joins TRBV7-9 to TRBJ1-1; D gene unclear. The CDR3 runs to 10 residues. CDR1 is SEHNR, CDR2 FQNEAQ, per germline (reference sequence). V was trimmed by 7 bases and J by 6 bases, leaving 6 bases between them. CDR3 protein: CASTQAEAFF. CDR3 sequence (DNA): TGTGCCAGCACCCAGGCTGAAGCTTTCTTT.

A word on this clone: The same CDR3 also results from other DNA sequences found in this sample. V and J are TRBV19 and TRBJ1-5; D gene ambiguous. The length of the CDR3 is 13 residues. Germline-derived CDR1 and CDR2 are LNHDA and SQIVND (reference sequence). Deletions cut 1 base from V and 5 bases from J, with 6 bases between. In nucleotides, the CDR3 is TGTGCCAGTAGTATAGCCCGAGATCAGCCCCAGCATTTT. Translated, it gives CASSIARDQPQHF.

The rearrangement uses TRBV5-5 and TRBJ2-5, with TRBD1 matching over 8 bases. Germline V lookup: CDR1 SGHKS, CDR2 YYEKEE (reference sequence). The V and J ends lost 0 bases and 5 bases, in that order; junction bases with no gene match: 6. This CDR3 is built from 15 residues. The DNA for the CDR3 is TGTGCCAGCAGCTTGGTGGCGACAGGGGCCGAGACCCAGTACTTC. As protein: CASSLVATGAETQYF.

V gene TRBV7-8 combines with J gene TRBJ1-1; 8 bases fit TRBD1. This CDR3 contains 16 residues. The germline V gene encodes CDR1 SGHVS and CDR2 FQNEAQ. Trimming cost V 2 bases and J 5 bases; bases outside gene matches: 10. CDR3 DNA: TGTGCCAGCAGCTTAAAGTCAAGACAGGGGTGGACTGAAGCTTTCTTT. Its translation: CASSLKSRQGWTEAFF.

V usage is TRBV14 and J usage is TRBJ2-6, with D unclear. The V end was cut by 1 base, the J end by 1 base, with 2 bases between. The germline V gene encodes CDR1 SGHDN and CDR2 FVKESK. The length of the CDR3 is 14 residues. CDR3 DNA sequence: TGTGCCAGCAGCCAAGCATCTGGGGCCAACGTCCTGACTTTC. As protein: CASSQASGANVLTF.

This clone has ten or more counts. V is TRBV6-2 or TRBV6-3 and J is TRBJ2-1, with 10 bases that match TRBD1. J was trimmed by 8 bases and V by 5 bases; bases with no gene match: 6. Germline-derived CDR1 and CDR2 are MNHEY and SVGEGT. The CDR3 length is 14 residues. Here the CDR3 reads CASSRRTGGDEQFF. CDR3 DNA: TGTGCCAGCAGTCGGAGGACAGGGGGTGATGAGCAGTTCTTC.

This chain uses TRBV24-1 with TRBJ2-5; no definite D call. The CDR3 is 15 amino acids. From germline, CDR1 is KGHDR and CDR2 SFDVKD. Trimming stripped 3 bases from V and 4 bases from J, with 14 bases between. CDR3: CATSDTPPAAETQYF. In DNA form, the CDR3 reads TGTGCCACCAGTGATACCCCCCCTGCGGCAGAGACCCAGTACTTC.

The chain recombines TRBV5-1 with TRBJ2-5; the D gene is possibly TRBD1 (5 bases). The germline V and J ends were trimmed by 1 base and 4 bases, with 8 bases remaining between them. CDR1 is SGHRS, CDR2 YFSETQ, per germline. There are 13 residues in the CDR3. The chain's CDR3 is CASSLKGPETQYF. In DNA, the CDR3 is TGCGCCAGCAGCTTGAAGGGGCCAGAGACCCAGTACTTC.

The rearrangement uses TRBV9 and TRBJ2-5; D ambiguous. Per the germline V gene, CDR1 is SGDLS and CDR2 is YYNGEE. CDR3 length: 13 amino acids. V lost 5 bases and J lost 3, with 11 bases in between. CDR3 region: CASSPDLKETQYF. Written as DNA, the CDR3 is TGTGCCAGCAGTCCCGACTTGAAAGAGACCCAGTACTTC.

V usage is TRBV5-1 and J usage is TRBJ2-1, with D possibly being TRBD2 (5 bases). Germline loops: CDR1 SGHRS, CDR2 YFSETQ. The CDR3 is 14 residues long. V lost 4 bases to trimming and J lost 3 bases, with 11 bases between them. CDR3 amino acids: CASSPRGVYNEQFF. CDR3 DNA sequence: TGCGCCAGCAGCCCACGGGGAGTCTACAATGAGCAGTTCTTC.

The chain combines TRBV7-3 with TRBJ2-3; 15 bases match TRBD2. The CDR3 is 19 amino acids. Germline lookup yields CDR1 SGHTA and CDR2 FQGTGA. With 1 base clipped from V and 5 bases from J, the junction kept 10 bases outside the gene matches. CDR3 protein: CASSLRTRTSGRARDTQYF. CDR3 coding DNA: TGTGCCAGCAGCTTAAGAACCCGGACTAGCGGGAGGGCCAGAGATACGCAGTATTTT.

V usage is TRBV27 and J usage is TRBJ1-2; TRBD1 matches 8 bases. The CDR3 consists of 15 residues. Trimming at V came to 6 bases and at J to 5 bases, leaving 11 bases not matched to a gene. CDR1 is MNHEY, CDR2 SMNVEV, per germline (reference sequence). The DNA of the CDR3 is TGTGCCAGCAGAACCTCCCCGGACAGGGTGTATGGCTACACCTTC. It specifies CASRTSPDRVYGYTF.

The chain combines TRBV11-2 with TRBJ2-2; D perhaps matches TRBD2 (6 bases). The CDR3 loop spans 13 amino acids. Trimming removed 4 bases from V and 7 bases from J, with 10 bases in between. The germline V gene has CDR1 SGHAT and CDR2 FQNNGV. For the CDR3, the DNA is TGTGCCAGCAGCTCGGGGGTTCACGGGGAGCTGTTTTTT. It encodes CASSSGVHGELFF.

The chain joins TRBV30 to TRBJ1-5, with 7 bases lining up with TRBD1. The V gene's germline CDR1 is GTSNPN and CDR2 SVGIG (reference sequence). With V trimmed by 4 bases and J by 0 bases, 9 bases remained unmatched. The CDR3 extends over 16 amino acids. The DNA for the CDR3 is TGTGCCTGGACTCACCCGGGACAGCATAGCAATCAGCCCCAGCATTTT. Translated: CAWTHPGQHSNQPQHF. The full variable domain, with the rest looked up from reference TRBV30 and TRBJ1-5, is SQTIHQWPATLVQPVGSPLSLECTVEGTSNPNLYWYRQAAGRGLQLLFYSVGIGQISSEVPQNLSASRPQDRQFILSSKKLLLSDSGFYLCAWTHPGQHSNQPQHFGDGTRLSIL.

V is TRBV7-3 and J is TRBJ1-6; 7 bases align to TRBD1. The V gene end was trimmed by 5 bases and the J gene end by 6 bases; junction bases not matched to a gene: 7. This CDR3 has 15 residues. The germline V gene has CDR1 SGHTA and CDR2 FQGTGA. CDR3 region: CASSPSTGRNSPLHF. As DNA, the CDR3 is TGTGCCAGCAGCCCATCGACAGGGCGTAATTCACCCCTCCACTTT.

The chain joins TRBV5-4 to TRBJ2-1; possibly TRBD2 for D (6 bases). V was shortened by 0 bases and J by 6 bases, with 16 bases between the two germline ends. This CDR3 has 16 residues. Germline loops: CDR1 SGHNT, CDR2 YYREEE (reference sequence). The CDR3 coding sequence is TGTGCCAGCAGCTTGGCGGCGGGATCAGCCATCAATGAGCAGTTCTTC. Translated, it gives CASSLAAGSAINEQFF. Variable domain in full (rest from reference TRBV5-4 and TRBJ2-1): ETGVTQSPTHLIKTRGQQVTLRCSSQSGHNTVSWYQQALGQGPQFIFQYYREEENGRGNFPPRFSGLQFPNYSSELNVNALELDDSALYLCASSLAAGSAINEQFFGPGTRLTVL.

The chain combines TRBV7-2 with TRBJ1-2; D is unresolved. The ends were cut back, 1 base at V and 2 bases at J, with 8 bases in the middle. The germline gives CDR1 SGHTA, CDR2 FQGNSA. CDR3 length: 14 residues. The CDR3 is CASSLGQANYGYTF. DNA for the CDR3: TGTGCCAGCAGCTTAGGGCAGGCAAACTATGGCTACACCTTC.

The chain is built from TRBV5-8 and TRBJ1-2; 8 bases line up with TRBD1. The CDR3 covers 16 residues. Germline loops: CDR1 SGHTS, CDR2 YDEGEE. The junction had 16 bases not matched to a gene; V was cut back by 4 bases and J by 8 bases. CDR3 sequence reads: CASSPLIRTGIFGYTF. CDR3 DNA: TGTGCCAGCAGCCCTCTGATCCGGACAGGGATTTTCGGCTACACCTTC.

This rearrangement joins TRBV5-1 to TRBJ2-6; 9 bases fit TRBD1. V was clipped by 5 bases and J by 2 bases; unmatched bases: 5. In germline, CDR1 is SGHRS, CDR2 YFSETQ. The CDR3 runs to 16 residues. CDR3 coding DNA: TGCGCCAGCAGAACAGGGGGCGGTACTGGGGCCAACGTCCTGACTTTC. It codes for CASRTGGGTGANVLTF.

This clone was found a few times. The V gene is TRBV29-1, the J gene TRBJ2-3; the match to TRBD1 covers 9 bases. Germline V CDR1 and CDR2: SQVTM, ANQGSEA. Trimming took 7 bases from V and 2 from J; bases not matched to a gene: 10. The CDR3 runs 15 residues. The CDR3 DNA reads TGCAGCGGGAGGGGGGGGACAGGGCTCACAGATACGCAGTATTTT. Its translation: CSGRGGTGLTDTQYF.

This clone was found a few times. The chain has TRBV12-3 or TRBV12-4 and TRBJ1-1, with D unclear. The CDR3 spans 12 residues. Between the trimmed V and J ends, which lost 6 bases and 5 bases, there was a span of 10 bases. The CDR3 DNA follows: TGTGCCAGCAGACAAACCAGGACTGAAGCTTTCTTT. This encodes CASRQTRTEAFF.

This clone was detected a few times. The chain has TRBV18 and TRBJ2-2; D unresolved. The CDR3 contains 15 residues. Trimming shortened V by 4 bases and J by 0 bases, and 9 bases separated the two germline ends. Germline V lookup: CDR1 KGHSH, CDR2 LQKENI. CDR3 nucleotide sequence: TGTGCCAGCTCACGGGCAGGCTCGAACACCGGGGAGCTGTTTTTT. It is translated as CASSRAGSNTGELFF. Supplemented by reference TRBV18 and TRBJ2-2, the full variable domain reads NAGVMQNPRHLVRRRGQEARLRCSPMKGHSHVYWYRQLPEEGLKFMVYLQKENIIDESGMPKERFSAEFPKEGPSILRIQQVVRGDSAAYFCASSRAGSNTGELFFGEGSRLTVL.

This clone was picked up one time. Within the sample, other DNA sequences also encode this same CDR3. The chain links TRBV9 to TRBJ2-1; 10 nucleotides agree with TRBD2. V lost 4 bases, J lost 3 bases, and 1 base stayed unmatched. The germline V gene has CDR1 SGDLS and CDR2 YYNGEE. This CDR3 spans 14 amino acids. The CDR3 bases are TGTGCCAGCAGCCGGACTAGCGGCTACAATGAGCAGTTCTTC. Residues: CASSRTSGYNEQFF.

This chain uses TRBV19 with TRBJ2-2, with a tentative D call TRBD1 (6 bases). V was shortened by 7 bases and J by 6 bases, with 15 bases between the two germline ends. The CDR3 covers 14 residues. Germline assignment: CDR1 LNHDA and CDR2 SQIVND (reference sequence). CDR3 residues: CASTGQPGSGELFF. In DNA form, the CDR3 reads TGTGCCAGTACCGGACAGCCGGGATCCGGGGAGCTGTTTTTT. The variable domain in full, with the rest retrieved from reference TRBV19 and TRBJ2-2, is DGGITQSPKYLFRKEGQNVTLSCEQNLNHDAMYWYRQDPGQGLRLIYYSQIVNDFQKGDIAEGYSVSREKKESFPLTVTSAQKNPTAFYLCASTGQPGSGELFFGEGSRLTVL.

With respect to this clone: The junction and the germline gene differ at one end; a read error may be behind it. The DNA of the CDR3 is TGTGCCACCAGTGATTCCGGAACAAAACGGGTCTTC. Encoded protein: CATSDSGTKRVF. This rearrangement joins TRBV24-1 to TRBJ2-1; D not resolved. Germline lookup yields CDR1 KGHDR and CDR2 SFDVKD. This CDR3 spans 12 amino acids.

This chain links TRBV11-3 with TRBJ1-2; 9 nucleotides match TRBD1. Germline V CDR1 and CDR2: SGHNT, YENEEA. Trimming removed 4 bases from V and 2 bases from J; junction bases left unmatched: 2. The CDR3 sequence is 14 residues long. CDR3 sequence: CASSSGQGNYGYTF. The CDR3 bases are TGTGCCAGCAGCTCGGGACAGGGCAACTATGGCTACACCTTC. The entire variable domain, with the rest obtained from reference TRBV11-3 and TRBJ1-2, is as follows: EAGVVQSPRYKIIEKKQPVAFWCNPISGHNTLYWYLQNLGQGPELLIRYENEEAVDDSQLPKDRFSAERLKGVDSTLKIQPAELGDSAVYLCASSSGQGNYGYTFGSGTRLTVV.

This clone was detected only a few times. The chain employs TRBV25-1 and TRBJ2-3; 10 bases are a match to TRBD2. The trim removed 8 bases at V and 4 bases at J, leaving 9 bases unmatched. This CDR3 is built from 15 residues. Looked up from germline, CDR1 is MGHDK and CDR2 is SYGVNS. As DNA, the CDR3 is TGTGCCAGCGGCTTAGCGGGAGGCCGGGCAGATACGCAGTATTTT. The encoded protein is CASGLAGGRADTQYF.